The 2 T cell receptor beta chains below come from one sample, sequenced in a study of T cell responses to AZD1222 COVID-19 vaccine. Clones were read by immunoSEQ multiplex PCR, and TCRdb kept only the in-frame ones, dropping some. The table has roughly 130,000 clones, 70% to 90% seen once. Sequenced material: peripheral blood, taken on day 0 of AZD1222 vaccination. These TCRs come from an adult in good health.

The rearrangement joins TRBV9 to TRBJ2-3, with D perhaps matching TRBD1 (5 bases). There are 16 residues in the CDR3. V lost 0 bases and J lost 5, with 16 bases in between. In germline, CDR1 is SGDLS, CDR2 YYNGEE. The CDR3 region is CASSVDGRVDEDTQYF. The CDR3 DNA reads as TGTGCCAGCAGCGTAGATGGCAGGGTAGATGAAGATACGCAGTATTTT.

CDR3: CASSDPDRSSYEQYF. CDR3 nucleotide sequence: TGCGCCAGCAGTGACCCGGACCGCAGCTCCTACGAGCAGTACTTC. This chain uses TRBV10-2 with TRBJ2-7; no clear D. The V gene lost 3 bases and the J gene lost 0 bases, with 12 bases spanning the gap. Germline V gene lookup returns CDR1 WSHSY and CDR2 SAAADI. There are 15 residues in the CDR3.